The T cell receptor beta chain described here comes from a study of response to subunit inactivated influenza vaccine. This clonotype was found a few times. Its antigen is as yet unknown. TCRdb itself ran the RT-PCR reads through MiXCR, one entry per CDR3 protein. The sample has more than 450,000 distinct CDR3 sequences, roughly 10% seen once. Overall study results and limits: The authors suggested that every seasonal influenza vaccination recruits few new T cells.

Trimming pared 6 bases from V and 3 bases from J, leaving 12 bases between. Germline lookup yields CDR1 DFQATT and CDR2 SNEGSKA (reference sequence). CDR3 size: 13 residues. The origin of this receptor is a man between 45 and 60 years old who received an inactivated influenza vaccine. Sequences were derived from PBMCs from blood, sampled on the day of vaccination. This chain uses TRBV20-1 with TRBJ1-5, with a possible D match to TRBD1 (5 bases). This CDR3 is CSATGGANQPQHF. For the CDR3, the DNA is TGCAGTGCAACGGGAGGGGCCAATCAGCCCCAGCATTTT.